The 10 T cell receptor beta chains listed next were all sequenced from one sample in a study of blood T cells in healthy people across ages. A second PCR, run for about 6 to 11 cycles, used a sample-barcoded 5' primer plus a J-beta primer mix. Via MiXCR, TCRdb re-called the 5' RACE reads, giving one row per CDR3 protein. Counted here are around 710,000 distinct CDR3 sequences, about 42% occurring once; the ten biggest clones make up 20% to 25%. Sequencing was carried out using blood. Every receptor here comes from an older woman in good health.

CDR3 in amino acids: CASGRTPGQIPRNIQYF. The DNA for the CDR3 is TGTGCCAGCGGACGAACACCGGGACAAATTCCAAGAAACATTCAGTACTTC. This chain connects TRBV6-2 or TRBV6-3 to TRBJ2-4, with D maybe TRBD1 (6 bases). CDR3 size: 17 residues. Trimming shortened V by 8 bases and J by 6 bases, and 26 bases separated the two germline ends. Per the germline V gene, CDR1 is MNHEY and CDR2 is SVGEGT.

This clonotype was observed a few times. This chain connects TRBV7-8 to TRBJ2-1; D uncertain. This CDR3 is built from 14 residues. From germline, CDR1 is SGHVS and CDR2 FQNEAQ. Between the trimmed V and J ends, which lost 1 base and 5 bases, there was a span of 9 bases. CDR3 DNA: TGTGCCAGCAGCTTAGTTCGGCAGAACAATGAGCAGTTCTTC. It encodes CASSLVRQNNEQFF.

This clonotype has only a few counts. V and J are TRBV5-1 and TRBJ2-5; 7 bases are shared with TRBD2. The V and J ends lost 4 bases and 0 bases, in that order; junction bases with no gene match: 3. This CDR3 contains 14 residues. Per germline, CDR1 SGHRS and CDR2 YFSETQ. This CDR3 is CASSPGTNQETQYF. CDR3 nucleotides: TGCGCCAGCAGCCCCGGGACTAACCAAGAGACCCAGTACTTC.

The chain joins TRBV12-3 or TRBV12-4 to TRBJ2-1; possibly TRBD2 for D (7 bases). The CDR3 has 19 amino acids. Trimming removed 5 bases at V and 8 bases at J, with 31 bases between. The CDR3 region is CASSPRGRIGGAPNDEQFF. The CDR3 nucleotides read TGTGCCAGCAGTCCACGGGGTCGGATTGGGGGGGCCCCTAACGATGAGCAGTTCTTC.

This chain joins TRBV24-1 and TRBJ2-1; D possibly corresponds to TRBD1 (6 bases). Between the trimmed V and J ends, which lost 5 bases and 2 bases, there was a span of 15 bases. The CDR3 totals 16 residues. In germline, CDR1 is KGHDR, CDR2 SFDVKD. CDR3 nucleotide sequence: TGTGCCACCAGTGGTCCGGTGTCAGGGGCCTACAATGAGCAGTTCTTC. This sequence encodes CATSGPVSGAYNEQFF.

As to this clonotype: One base away lies a much larger clone, so this may be a sequencing read error. V usage is TRBV6-6 and J usage is TRBJ2-6; possibly TRBD2 for D (6 bases). Germline CDR1 MNHNY, CDR2 SVGAGI (reference sequence). The length of the CDR3 is 16 residues. This CDR3 reads CASSSGLPSEANVLTF. In nucleotides, the CDR3 is TGTGCCAGCAGTTCGGGACTGCCCTCTGAGGCCAACGTCCTGACTTTC.

This rearrangement joins TRBV20-1 to TRBJ1-3; 7 nucleotides line up with TRBD1. With V trimmed by 3 bases and J by 4 bases, 6 bases remained unmatched. Per the germline V gene, CDR1 is DFQATT and CDR2 is SNEGSKA (reference sequence). The CDR3 length is 14 residues. The CDR3 is CSARGTAEGNTIYF. In nucleotides, the CDR3 is TGCAGTGCTAGGGGGACAGCCGAAGGAAACACCATATATTTT.

In regard to this clonotype: The junction differs from germline at one of its ends, possibly a read error. The V gene is TRBV6-5, the J gene TRBJ2-5; D is uncertain. Germline CDR1 is MNHEY and CDR2 is SVGAGI. The CDR3 contains 12 residues. In DNA form, the CDR3 reads TGTGCCACCAGTTCCCCGCAGGAGACCCAGTACTTC. It codes for CATSSPQETQYF.

The chain uses TRBV4-1 and TRBJ1-2; D uncertain. Between the trimmed V and J ends, which lost 3 bases and 4 bases, there was a span of 18 bases. The CDR3 runs 16 residues. CDR1 is MGHRA and CDR2 is YSYEKL in the germline V gene. CDR3 sequence reads: CASSHTTGESPYGYTF. CDR3 DNA sequence: TGCGCCAGCAGCCACACCACTGGGGAGTCCCCCTATGGCTACACCTTC.

The chain employs TRBV27 and TRBJ1-6; D is undetermined. Germline V gives CDR1 MNHEY, CDR2 SMNVEV (reference sequence). The CDR3 extends over 14 amino acids. V dropped 6 bases and J dropped 7 bases, with 13 bases sitting between them. CDR3 residues: CASSPDQENSPLHF. In DNA, the CDR3 is TGTGCCAGCAGCCCCGACCAGGAAAATTCACCCCTCCACTTT.